Listed here are 16 T cell receptor beta chains from one sample, sequenced in a study of CD8+ T cells in alopecia areata. TCR sequencing used cDNA made by reverse transcription of extracted RNA. Some clones are missing from TCRdb's copy, which holds only in-frame ones; the method was immunoSEQ multiplex PCR. The sample records about 270,000 clones, about 62% being singletons. The sample's treatment: oral pan-JAK inhibitor, 5-10 mg twice daily. Sequencing used CD4+ T cells sorted from blood, obtained around week 54, from a patient treated with tofacitinib. The source of these receptors is a human donor with alopecia areata.

The chain is built from TRBV5-1 and TRBJ2-5; no clear D. The CDR3 contains 13 residues. The V gene's germline CDR1 is SGHRS and CDR2 YFSETQ. V lost 4 bases and J lost 5, with 12 bases in between. Here the CDR3 reads CASSARVIETQYF. DNA of the CDR3: TGCGCCAGCAGCGCCCGTGTTATCGAGACCCAGTACTTC.

The chain employs TRBV2 and TRBJ2-7; D ambiguous. Germline assignment: CDR1 SNHLY and CDR2 FYNNEI. The CDR3 totals 13 residues. Trimming cost V 6 bases and J 1 base, with 10 bases left between them. The CDR3 DNA follows: TGTGCCAGCAGAGGGAATCAATCCTACGAGCAGTACTTC. This codes for CASRGNQSYEQYF.

This clone was counted between two and nine times. CDR3: CASSVAGSSSYEQYF. In nucleotides, the CDR3 is TGTGCCAGCAGCGTAGCGGGCAGTAGCTCCTACGAGCAGTACTTC. V is TRBV9 and J is TRBJ2-7; D not resolved. Trimming left V 0 bases short and J 0 bases short, with 10 bases between. CDR1 and CDR2 (germline): SGDLS, YYNGEE. This CDR3 contains 15 residues.

This clone occurred a few times. CDR3 DNA sequence: TGCAGCGTTGAAGATAGGGGTCAGGTAGCCAAAAACATTCAGTACTTC. This translates into CSVEDRGQVAKNIQYF. The V call is TRBV29-1, the J call TRBJ2-4, with D perhaps matching TRBD1 (5 bases). Germline V CDR1 and CDR2: SQVTM, ANQGSEA. The CDR3 contains 16 residues. V shed 0 bases and J shed 0 bases, with 12 bases lying between them.

In the case of this clone: Other DNA sequences from this sample encode an identical CDR3 as well. The genes are TRBV29-1 and TRBJ1-1, with D uncertain. Germline V CDR1 and CDR2: SQVTM, ANQGSEA. Deletions cut 6 bases from V and 1 base from J, with 6 bases between. The CDR3 spans 11 residues. CDR3 sequence (DNA): TGCAGCGTCCAGGAGAACACTGAAGCTTTCTTT. This codes for CSVQENTEAFF.

The V gene is TRBV25-1, the J gene TRBJ1-4; D might be TRBD1 (5 bases). Germline V gene data show CDR1 as MGHDK and CDR2 as SYGVNS. Trimming removed 8 bases at V and 7 bases at J, with 23 bases between. CDR3 length: 16 amino acids. This CDR3 is CASSDIAGTSGEKLFF. The CDR3 DNA sequence: TGTGCCAGCTCTGACATAGCCGGGACCAGCGGTGAAAAACTGTTTTTT. Combining the CDR3 with reference TRBV25-1 and TRBJ1-4 gives the whole variable domain EADIYQTPRYLVIGTGKKITLECSQTMGHDKMYWYQQDPGMELHLIHYSYGVNSTEKGDLSSESTVSRIRTEHFPLTLESARPSHTSQYLCASSDIAGTSGEKLFFGSGTQLSVL.

The rearrangement uses TRBV12-5 and TRBJ1-3; D remains unclear. Germline V lookup: CDR1 LGHNT, CDR2 FRNRAP. The CDR3 length is 11 residues. The V end lost 10 bases, the J end lost 5 bases, and 9 bases lay between the germline ends. The CDR3 loop is CATSQRNTIYF. The CDR3 DNA reads as TGTGCTACCTCGCAGAGAAACACCATATATTTT.

The chain couples TRBV7-3 to TRBJ2-3; unclear D gene. V lost 2 bases, J lost 6 bases, and 9 bases lay in between. Germline loops: CDR1 SGHTA, CDR2 FQGTGA. This CDR3 spans 13 amino acids. The CDR3 DNA follows: TGTGCCAGCAGCTTATCCGTGGCGGATACGCAGTATTTT. Translating gives CASSLSVADTQYF.

The rearrangement links TRBV6-5 to TRBJ2-3; 7 positions match TRBD1. The CDR3 runs to 15 residues. Trimming took 7 bases from V and 1 from J; bases not matched to a gene: 8. Germline V CDR1 and CDR2: MNHEY, SVGAGI. The CDR3 loop is CASNPTGMGTDTQYF. CDR3 DNA: TGTGCCAGCAACCCGACAGGGATGGGCACAGATACGCAGTATTTT.

The chain recombines TRBV29-1 with TRBJ2-5, with TRBD1 matching 7 bases. Trimming removed 8 bases from V and 5 bases from J; junction bases left unmatched: 14. The germline V gene has CDR1 SQVTM and CDR2 ANQGSEA. The CDR3 extends over 14 amino acids. In DNA form, the CDR3 reads TGCAGCTCCCGGGGTGAGGGGGCATATGAGACCCAGTACTTC. As protein: CSSRGEGAYETQYF.

The chain couples TRBV10-3 to TRBJ2-3, with a weak D call TRBD1 (5 bases). Germline V CDR1 and CDR2: ENHRY, SYGVKD. V was clipped by 8 bases and J by 2 bases, with 11 bases between them. The CDR3 has 13 amino acids. CDR3 in DNA: TGTGCCATCGGGGCAGAGGTCACAGATACGCAGTATTTT. Translation: CAIGAEVTDTQYF.

CDR3 region: CATSREWREQYF. The CDR3 DNA follows: TGTGCCACCAGCAGAGAATGGCGCGAGCAGTACTTC. This chain joins TRBV15 and TRBJ2-7; no clear D. The CDR3 totals 12 residues. Trimming took off 0 bases at V and 6 bases at J, with 6 bases between the two ends. From germline, CDR1 is LNHNV and CDR2 YYDKDF (reference sequence).

V gene TRBV5-4 combines with J gene TRBJ2-5; D may be TRBD1 or TRBD2 (6 bases each). CDR1 SGHNT and CDR2 YYREEE come from the germline V gene (reference sequence). CDR3 length: 14 residues. Trimming removed 3 bases from V and 5 bases from J, with 14 bases in between. CDR3 in DNA: TGTGCCAGCAGCTCGGGGGCGGAATGGGAGACCCAGTACTTC. Protein product: CASSSGAEWETQYF.

The J gene is TRBJ2-5, the V gene TRBV5-6; D could derive from TRBD1 or TRBD2 (5 bases each). Trimming stripped 0 bases from V and 5 bases from J, with 14 bases between. The germline CDR1 and CDR2 sequences are SGHDT and YYEEEE. The CDR3 runs to 15 residues. The CDR3 reads CASSLGDQLLETQYF. The CDR3, as DNA: TGTGCCAGCAGCTTGGGGGACCAGCTGTTGGAGACCCAGTACTTC.

The chain carries TRBV5-6 and TRBJ2-2, with D possibly matching TRBD2 (5 bases). The CDR3 is made up of 13 amino acids. CDR1 SGHDT and CDR2 YYEEEE come from the germline V gene. Between the trimmed V and J ends, which lost 2 bases and 13 bases, there was a span of 15 bases. CDR3 sequence reads: CASSFQPSRWLFF. CDR3 in DNA: TGTGCCAGCAGCTTTCAACCTAGCCGATGGCTGTTTTTT. The full variable domain, rest sourced from reference TRBV5-6 and TRBJ2-2, is DAGVTQSPTHLIKTRGQQVTLRCSPKSGHDTVSWYQQALGQGPQFIFQYYEEEERQRGNFPDRFSGHQFPNYSSELNVNALLLGDSALYLCASSFQPSRWLFFGEGSRLTVL.

The rearrangement uses TRBV29-1 and TRBJ2-5; D assignment may be TRBD1 or TRBD2 (6 bases each). With the DNA end fitting TRBJ2-7 better, the J assignment may be wrong. Per the germline V gene, CDR1 is SQVTM and CDR2 is ANQGSEA. This CDR3 has 14 residues. In nucleotides, the CDR3 is TGCAGCGTGGGGGGCAGGACCGTCTCCTACGAGCAGTACTTC. It codes for CSVGGRTVSYEQYF.